This TCR beta chain was observed in a study of vaccination and CD4 T cells after COVID-19. For the study at large: Convalescent patients gave post-COVID blood a median around 91 days post-diagnosis, range 35 to 161. The authors exposed cells to overlapping spike peptides derived from SARS-CoV-2, HCoV-NL63, HCoV-OC43 and HCoV-229E.

Regarding treatment: approximately nine-day PBMC culture with coronavirus spike peptide pools or control peptides (ViraFEST assay). Following a culture period (roughly ten days), negative selection was used to isolate CD4+ T cells. Cultured CD4+ T-cell DNA underwent Oncomine TCR Beta short-read sequencing. TCRdb itself ran the PCR reads through MiXCR, one entry per CDR3 protein. The sample has tens of thousands of distinct CDR3 sequences; 60% to 80% are singletons. Worth noting for this clonotype: What it binds is not known.

Germline CDR1 is WNHNN and CDR2 is SYGVQD (reference sequence). V was clipped by 4 bases and J by 3 bases; unmatched bases: 7. This CDR3 spans 15 amino acids. General observations from the study: Looking at convalescent patients, 304 of their 307 vaccine-specific clones were spike mono-reactive.

The material was CD4+ T cells from blood, cultured in vitro, obtained after SARS-CoV-2 vaccination. This chain links TRBV10-1 with TRBJ2-3; 7 bases line up with TRBD1. This clonotype was obtained from a human donor who received a COVID-19 vaccine. The CDR3 DNA follows: TGCGCCAGCAGTGGAACAGGGGCTTGGACAGATACGCAGTATTTT. Protein sequence: CASSGTGAWTDTQYF.